Below, 14 T cell receptor beta chains from the same sample are listed, as sequenced in a study of regulatory T cells in long-lasting Graves disease. Sequencing libraries for TCR beta were prepared with iRepertoire HTBI primers and Arm-PCR of CDR3 regions. TCRdb ran MiXCR on the multiplex PCR reads and lists one entry per CDR3 protein. The table has about 420,000 distinct CDR3 sequences, about 16% seen once. The time point here: newly diagnosed GD, antithyroid drugs for less than 3 months. Preparation of the TCR library used RNA extracted from PBMCs. The same sample was also studied in work on T cells in Graves' hyperthyroidism and ophthalmopathy.

Sequences were derived from peripheral blood mononuclear cells (PBMCs), sampled at new diagnosis, from a patient treated with antithyroid drugs. The receptors stem from a woman under 30 with Graves disease.

In its sample, this clonotype was seen a few times. This rearrangement joins TRBV24-1 to TRBJ2-3; 11 bases map to TRBD1. CDR3 length: 16 amino acids. Trimming removed 3 bases from V and 5 bases from J; junction bases left unmatched: 6. Per germline, CDR1 KGHDR and CDR2 SFDVKD. The CDR3 DNA reads TGTGCCACCAGTGATCCGGACAGGGGGCGAGGAGATACGCAGTATTTT. Translating gives CATSDPDRGRGDTQYF.

This clonotype was seen repeatedly, ten times or more. The rearrangement joins TRBV7-2 to TRBJ2-7, with 10 bases lining up with TRBD1. Germline CDR1 is SGHTA and CDR2 is FQGNSA. Trimming took 6 bases from V and 4 from J; bases not matched to a gene: 9. CDR3 size: 15 residues. The CDR3 protein is CASSVTGGLTYEQYF. CDR3 bases: TGTGCCAGCAGTGTGACAGGGGGCTTAACGTACGAGCAGTACTTC.

This clonotype has a count of ten or more. The V call is TRBV2, the J call TRBJ1-1; D gene uncertain. Looked up from germline, CDR1 is SNHLY and CDR2 is FYNNEI. CDR3 size: 14 residues. CDR3 region: CGYFVADLNTEAFF. The CDR3 nucleotides read TGTGGATACTTTGTGGCAGATCTGAACACTGAAGCTTTCTTT.

This clonotype was counted between two and nine times. The V gene is TRBV6-2 or TRBV6-3, the J gene TRBJ2-5; D is unresolved. This CDR3 contains 13 residues. Per germline, CDR1 MNHEY and CDR2 SVGEGT. Trimming cost V 0 bases and J 3 bases, with 5 bases left between them. CDR3 residues: CASSYSEKETQYF. CDR3 nucleotide sequence: TGTGCCAGCAGTTACTCGGAGAAAGAGACCCAGTACTTC.

A few counts support this clonotype. The genes are TRBV10-3 and TRBJ2-3, with D maybe TRBD2 (6 bases). This CDR3 spans 14 amino acids. CDR1 and CDR2 (germline): ENHRY, SYGVKD. Trimming pared 6 bases from V and 1 base from J, leaving 11 bases between. The CDR3 protein is CAIRGGLRTDTQYF. In nucleotides, the CDR3 is TGTGCCATCAGGGGAGGACTTCGCACAGATACGCAGTATTTT.

The gene calls are TRBV4-2 and TRBJ2-7; 12 nucleotides agree with TRBD2. The ends lost 4 bases at V and 3 bases at J; junction bases unmatched: 7. There are 16 residues in the CDR3. Per germline, CDR1 LGHNA and CDR2 YNFKEQ. This chain's CDR3 is CASSLPRTSGNYEQYF. In DNA, the CDR3 is TGTGCCAGCAGCCTCCCTAGGACTAGCGGGAACTACGAGCAGTACTTC.

The chain has TRBV29-1 and TRBJ2-4; TRBD1 matches 9 bases. CDR1 SQVTM and CDR2 ANQGSEA come from the germline V gene. CDR3 length equals 12 residues. Trimming removed 7 bases from V and 5 bases from J; junction bases left unmatched: 3. The CDR3 reads CSARDRENIQYF. CDR3 DNA: TGCAGCGCCCGGGACAGGGAAAACATTCAGTACTTC.

This clonotype was seen repeatedly, ten times or more. The V call is TRBV6-2 or TRBV6-3, the J call TRBJ2-5, with D possibly being TRBD1 (5 bases). The CDR3 is 13 amino acids. Germline-derived CDR1 and CDR2 are MNHEY and SVGEGT. V was cut by 7 bases and J by 3 bases, with 12 bases left in between. The chain's CDR3 is CASTLPGKETQYF. In nucleotides, the CDR3 is TGTGCCAGCACCCTCCCAGGGAAAGAGACCCAGTACTTC.

This chain links TRBV5-1 with TRBJ2-3, with 9 bases that match TRBD2. CDR3 size: 16 residues. The V segment lost 3 bases and the J segment 4 bases; nucleotides outside the gene matches: 9. Germline V lookup: CDR1 SGHRS, CDR2 YFSETQ. As DNA, the CDR3 is TGCGCCAGCAGCTCAGGGACTAGCAGGGTCGCAGATACGCAGTATTTT. Translating gives CASSSGTSRVADTQYF.

This clonotype was detected many times. The V and J genes are TRBV18 and TRBJ1-1; D is perhaps TRBD1 (5 bases). Trimming stripped 1 base from V and 6 bases from J, with 12 bases between. The CDR3 covers 14 residues. Germline CDR1 KGHSH, CDR2 LQKENI. The CDR3 is CASSPRQGWAEAFF. Here the CDR3 DNA reads TGTGCCAGCTCACCACGCCAGGGCTGGGCTGAAGCTTTCTTT.

There are many counts of this clonotype. This rearrangement joins TRBV5-1 to TRBJ2-3; no clear D gene. The V and J ends lost 1 base and 3 bases respectively, with 6 bases between them. Germline CDR1 reads SGHRS; CDR2 reads YFSETQ. The CDR3 contains 13 residues. The CDR3 loop reads CASSLSETDTQYF. In DNA form, the CDR3 reads TGCGCCAGCAGCTTGTCTGAAACAGATACGCAGTATTTT.

This clonotype has a handful of counts. The chain couples TRBV4-1 to TRBJ1-1; the match to TRBD1 covers 8 bases. CDR1 and CDR2 from the germline V gene are MGHRA and YSYEKL. This CDR3 is built from 17 residues. The V gene end was trimmed by 4 bases and the J gene end by 0 bases; junction bases not matched to a gene: 10. CDR3 coding DNA: TGCGCCAGCAGCCGATGGGGGGGACAGGCCATGAACACTGAAGCTTTCTTT. Protein: CASSRWGGQAMNTEAFF.

The J gene is TRBJ2-5, the V gene TRBV6-5; 12 bases align to TRBD2. This CDR3 spans 18 amino acids. Germline assignment: CDR1 MNHEY and CDR2 SVGAGI. V lost 4 bases to trimming and J lost 4 bases; unmatched junction nucleotides: 13. The CDR3 loop reads CASSSLGASGRAGETQYF. The CDR3 bases are TGTGCCAGCAGTTCCCTCGGGGCTAGCGGGAGGGCCGGAGAGACCCAGTACTTC.

There are many counts of this clonotype. CDR3 loop: CASSLATAALDEQFF. The CDR3 DNA follows: TGTGCCAGCAGCTTGGCGACAGCGGCTTTGGATGAGCAGTTCTTC. This chain connects TRBV7-9 to TRBJ2-1; D is perhaps TRBD1 or TRBD2 (5 bases each). CDR3 length: 15 amino acids. Trimming removed 3 bases at V and 8 bases at J, with 17 bases between. From germline, CDR1 is SEHNR and CDR2 FQNEAQ (reference sequence).